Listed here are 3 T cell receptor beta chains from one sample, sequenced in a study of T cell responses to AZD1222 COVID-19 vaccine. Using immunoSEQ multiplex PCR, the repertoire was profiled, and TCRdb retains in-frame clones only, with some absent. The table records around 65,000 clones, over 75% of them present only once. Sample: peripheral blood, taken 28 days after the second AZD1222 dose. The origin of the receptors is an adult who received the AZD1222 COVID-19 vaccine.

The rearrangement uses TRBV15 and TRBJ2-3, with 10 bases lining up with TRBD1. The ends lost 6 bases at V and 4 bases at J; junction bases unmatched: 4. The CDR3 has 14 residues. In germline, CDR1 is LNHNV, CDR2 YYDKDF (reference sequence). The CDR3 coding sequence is TGTGCCACCAGGTGGGGACAGGGGCCAGATACGCAGTATTTT. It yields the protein CATRWGQGPDTQYF.

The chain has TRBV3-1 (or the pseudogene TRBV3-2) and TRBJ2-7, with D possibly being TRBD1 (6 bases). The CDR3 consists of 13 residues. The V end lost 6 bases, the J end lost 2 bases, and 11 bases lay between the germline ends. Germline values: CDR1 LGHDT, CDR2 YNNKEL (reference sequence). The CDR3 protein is CASRRQDTYEQYF. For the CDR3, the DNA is TGTGCCAGCAGACGACAGGACACCTACGAGCAGTACTTC.

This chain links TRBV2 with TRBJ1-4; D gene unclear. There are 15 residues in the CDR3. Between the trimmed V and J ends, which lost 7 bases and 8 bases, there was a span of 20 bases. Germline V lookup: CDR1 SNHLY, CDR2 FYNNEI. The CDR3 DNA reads TGTGCCAGCACAATTGACCCCGTAATGGGGGAAAAACTGTTTTTT. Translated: CASTIDPVMGEKLFF.